The present entry profiles one TCR beta chain with its context. One junction end disagrees with the germline gene, perhaps due to a read error. Treatment noted: oral pan-JAK inhibitor, 5-10 mg twice daily. The data belong to a study of CD8+ T cells in alopecia areata. RNA, once extracted, was reverse transcribed into cDNA for use as the sequencing template. The protocol was immunoSEQ multiplex PCR, while the TCRdb copy is restricted to in-frame clones and leaves out a portion. Here the sample spans about 100,000 clones, around 60% being singletons. The sequence was obtained from a human donor with alopecia areata. The sequencing used CD8+ T cells sorted from blood, collected at roughly week 55, from a patient treated with tofacitinib.

Written as DNA, the CDR3 is TGTGCCAGCAGCTTGGTTTCCTTC. This gives the protein CASSLVSF. This chain links TRBV5-8 with TRBJ2-4; D gene uncertain. Germline lookup yields CDR1 SGHTS and CDR2 YDEGEE. The CDR3 is 8 residues long.